A selection of T cell receptor beta chains follows, all from one sample in a study of T cell clones after liver transplantation. Assay used: immunoSEQ multiplex PCR; TCRdb lists only in-frame clones, some missing. The profile shows around 78,000 clones, roughly 83% of them singletons. The sequencing used CD4+ T cells from blood, collected at the 22-month timepoint. These receptors were taken from a human patient who received a liver transplant. Some of these T cells may belong to the graft donor. CDR3s include the opening cysteine and the closing phenylalanine or tryptophan. The order of the fields is J gene, V gene, CDR3 length, clone size, D gene, CDR3 DNA, CDR3 protein. The D gene is left open where the match is weak. Expanded clones get a size class; other rows say once, few or many, or leave the size out.

TRBJ2-1	TRBV19	15	.	TRBD1	TGTGCCACCACCAAGGGACAGGGGGCTGCAAATGAGCAGTTCTTC	CATTKGQGAANEQFF
TRBJ1-4	TRBV5-8	14	few	.	TGTGCCAGCAGCTTGGTGGACAGTAATGAAAAACTGTTTTTT	CASSLVDSNEKLFF
TRBJ2-5	TRBV18	15	.	.	TGTGCCAGCTCACCATCCCACAGGGGAGGGGAGACCCAGTACTTC	CASSPSHRGGETQYF
TRBJ1-5	TRBV30	15	once	TRBD1	TGTGCCTGGAGTGTGTTCGGGACAGGCGACCAGCCCCAGCATTTT	CAWSVFGTGDQPQHF
TRBJ2-2	TRBV4-2	15	.	.	TGTGCCAGCAGCCAAGAGTACCGGAACACCGGGGAGCTGTTTTTT	CASSQEYRNTGELFF
TRBJ1-2	TRBV28	15	.	.	TGTGCCAGCAGGGGTCCCGGGGCCGCTAACTATGGCTACACCTTC	CASRGPGAANYGYTF
TRBJ2-1	TRBV20-1	10	.	.	TGCAGTGCTAGCCTCAATGAGCAGTTCTTC	CSASLNEQFF
TRBJ2-1	TRBV7-2	16	.	.	TGTGCCAGCAGCTTAAATGTCGGGACGGCCTACAATGAGCAGTTCTTC	CASSLNVGTAYNEQFF
TRBJ2-1	TRBV25-1	16	.	.	TGTGCCAGCAGTGACGTTCCGGGACGCCCCTACAATGAGCAGTTCTTC	CASSDVPGRPYNEQFF
TRBJ2-1	TRBV7-3	14	.	TRBD2	TGTGCCAGCAGCTCTAGCGGGAGTGGGAATGAGCAGTTCTTC	CASSSSGSGNEQFF
TRBJ2-7	TRBV6-1	13	once	.	TGTGCCAGCACCGGGACATGGGCCTACGAGCAGTACTTC	CASTGTWAYEQYF
TRBJ2-7	TRBV7-2	17	.	TRBD2	TGTGCCAGCAGCTTCCGGACTAGCGGGAGGAGCTCCTACGAGCAGTACTTC	CASSFRTSGRSSYEQYF
TRBJ2-3	TRBV7-2	15	.	.	TGTGCCAGCAGCCCAAACCGGCGTGAGACAGATACGCAGTATTTT	CASSPNRRETDTQYF
TRBJ2-5	TRBV7-9	13	.	.	TGTGCCAGCAGTACGGCCCGATCACAGACCCAGTACTTC	CASSTARSQTQYF
TRBJ2-2	TRBV4-2	17	.	.	TGTGCCAGCAGCCAAGAGGGGGGCCACAGACGCACCGGGGAGCTGTTTTTT	CASSQEGGHRRTGELFF
TRBJ1-5	TRBV6-5	16	.	TRBD1	TGTGCCAGCAGTTCCAGCACTGGGACAGGCAATCAGCCCCAGCATTTT	CASSSSTGTGNQPQHF
TRBJ1-5	TRBV19	15	.	TRBD1	TGTGCCAGTAGAGACGGACAGGGGCGATATCAGCCCCAGCATTTT	CASRDGQGRYQPQHF
TRBJ2-6	TRBV5-4	13	.	.	TGTGCCAGCATTCCCTCTGGGGCCAACGTCCTGACTTTC	CASIPSGANVLTF
TRBJ1-1	TRBV28	14	.	.	TGTGCCAGCAGCCCAGGGGCTACGAACACTGAAGCTTTCTTT	CASSPGATNTEAFF
TRBJ1-1	TRBV6-1	15	.	.	TGTGCCTGTTTTCCGAGGGTTGGGGGAAACACTGAAGCTTTCTTT	CACFPRVGGNTEAFF
TRBJ2-3	TRBV6-4	16	.	.	TGTGCCAGCAGCCCCTTAGCCAGCCTCGGAACAGATACGCAGTATTTT	CASSPLASLGTDTQYF
TRBJ1-1	TRBV7-2	13	.	TRBD1	TGTGCCAGTTCAGGGGGCGCGTACACTGAAGCTTTCTTT	CASSGGAYTEAFF
TRBJ2-7	TRBV6-5	14	.	.	TGTGCCAGCACCCCGCTTTCAGGGGGAGGCGAGCAGTACTTC	CASTPLSGGGEQYF
TRBJ2-6	TRBV18	17	.	.	TGTGCCAGCACGACGACAGATGCATACTCTGGGGCCAACGTCCTGACTTTC	CASTTTDAYSGANVLTF
TRBJ1-4	TRBV19	15	.	.	TGTGCCAGTAGTGAACCGAGGGGGACGTCGGGAAAACTGTTTTTT	CASSEPRGTSGKLFF
TRBJ2-6	TRBV14	15	.	TRBD2	TGTGCCAGCAGGAGCGGGAGCTCCGGGGCCAACGTCCTGACTTTC	CASRSGSSGANVLTF
TRBJ2-3	TRBV5-1	15	.	.	TGCGCCAGCAGCCCCGGAGCTGGCGCGGCAGATACGCAGTATTTT	CASSPGAGAADTQYF
TRBJ2-5	TRBV11-2	14	.	.	TGTGCCAGCAGCTTAGGCCCCTCGGGAGAGACCCAGTACTTC	CASSLGPSGETQYF
TRBJ2-3	TRBV28	11	.	.	TGTGCCAGCAGGGCCACAGATACGCAGTATTTT	CASRATDTQYF
TRBJ1-2	TRBV5-6	13	.	.	TGTGCCAGCAGTCCGGACAGCTACTATGGCTACACCTTC	CASSPDSYYGYTF
TRBJ2-3	TRBV7-6	19	once	.	TGTGCCAGCAGCTTAGGCTGGAAAGGGGGTGCGGTACTCACAGATACGCAGTATTTT	CASSLGWKGGAVLTDTQYF
TRBJ1-2	TRBV6-1	15	.	TRBD1	TGTGCCAGCAATGAGCGGACAGGGAGGGACTATGGCTACACCTTC	CASNERTGRDYGYTF
TRBJ2-7	TRBV2	12	.	.	TGTGCCAGCACCGAGGTTGGAAACGAGCAGTACTTC	CASTEVGNEQYF
TRBJ2-5	TRBV7-2	15	.	TRBD2	TGTGCCAGCAGCTCCAAGACTAGCGGGTGGGAGACCCAGTACTTC	CASSSKTSGWETQYF
TRBJ2-3	TRBV7-9	18	.	.	TGTGCCAGCAGCTCCCCCCCTGGGCAGGGGGGTACTACAGATACGCAGTATTTT	CASSSPPGQGGTTDTQYF
TRBJ2-1	TRBV6-6	15	.	.	TGTGCCAGCAGTGCCCCGGGACAAGGGGTCAATGAGCAGTTCTTC	CASSAPGQGVNEQFF
TRBJ2-4	TRBV27	13	once	TRBD1	TGTGCCAGCAGCCCCCCGGACAGGAACATTCAGTACTTC	CASSPPDRNIQYF
TRBJ1-2	TRBV7-2	13	once	TRBD1	TGTGCCAGCAGCCGGGGACAGGGAGATGGCTACACCTTC	CASSRGQGDGYTF
TRBJ2-5	TRBV18	11	.	.	TGTGCCAGCTCATCCGGTGGAACCCAGTACTTC	CASSSGGTQYF
TRBJ2-6	TRBV5-4	15	few	.	TGTGCCAGCAGCTCCTCAGGGGCTGGGGCCAACGTCCTGACTTTC	CASSSSGAGANVLTF
TRBJ2-1	TRBV28	17	.	TRBD2	TGTGCCAGCAGAGGGATAGCGGGAGGAGGTAATAGAAATGAGCAGTTCTTC	CASRGIAGGGNRNEQFF
TRBJ1-2	TRBV19	13	few	TRBD1	TGTGCCAGTACACTCCAGGGGGTGTATGGCTACACCTTC	CASTLQGVYGYTF
TRBJ2-7	TRBV6-5	15	.	.	TGTGCCAGCAGTTACTCGAATACAGGCTCCTACGAGCAGTACTTC	CASSYSNTGSYEQYF
TRBJ2-6	TRBV13	18	.	.	TGTGCCAGCAGCTTTAACACAGACGCCTTCTCTGGGGCCAACGTCCTGACTTTC	CASSFNTDAFSGANVLTF
TRBJ2-7	TRBV7-3	14	few	.	TGTGCCAGCAGCTTACATCAGGGGCCCTACGAGCAGTACTTC	CASSLHQGPYEQYF
TRBJ2-7	TRBV7-9	16	.	TRBD2	TGTGCCAGCAGCTTAAAGAGCGGTAGCGGGAGGAACGAGCAGTACTTC	CASSLKSGSGRNEQYF
TRBJ2-5	TRBV20-1	11	.	.	TGCAGTGCTCAATTCCAAGAGACCCAGTACTTC	CSAQFQETQYF
TRBJ2-7	TRBV19	16	once	TRBD1	TGTGCCAGTAGTACGGGACAGCCCCCGGGGCTCCACGAGCAGTACTTC	CASSTGQPPGLHEQYF
TRBJ1-3	TRBV5-1	15	once	TRBD1	TGCGCCAGCAGCCTCGGACAGGGAAAGACGGACACCATATATTTT	CASSLGQGKTDTIYF
TRBJ2-3	TRBV19	15	.	.	TGTGCCAGTAGTATGAGGGGGGCAAGCACAGATACGCAGTATTTT	CASSMRGASTDTQYF
TRBJ2-5	TRBV6-1	13	.	.	TGTGCCAGCGGAGAGTGGGGACAAGAGACCCAGTACTTC	CASGEWGQETQYF
TRBJ2-7	TRBV5-1	14	.	.	TGCGCCAGCAGCAGGGGGTCCGGGGGCTACGAGCAGTACTTC	CASSRGSGGYEQYF
TRBJ2-7	TRBV9	15	.	.	TGTGCCAGCAGCGTAATTCCTAGCGAGACCTACGAGCAGTACTTC	CASSVIPSETYEQYF
TRBJ2-1	TRBV28	14	.	.	TGTGCCAGCAGTCCCCTGCCGACTCAGAATGAGCAGTTCTTC	CASSPLPTQNEQFF
TRBJ1-2	TRBV18	12	.	.	TGTGCCAGCTCACCAGATAACTATGGCTACACCTTC	CASSPDNYGYTF